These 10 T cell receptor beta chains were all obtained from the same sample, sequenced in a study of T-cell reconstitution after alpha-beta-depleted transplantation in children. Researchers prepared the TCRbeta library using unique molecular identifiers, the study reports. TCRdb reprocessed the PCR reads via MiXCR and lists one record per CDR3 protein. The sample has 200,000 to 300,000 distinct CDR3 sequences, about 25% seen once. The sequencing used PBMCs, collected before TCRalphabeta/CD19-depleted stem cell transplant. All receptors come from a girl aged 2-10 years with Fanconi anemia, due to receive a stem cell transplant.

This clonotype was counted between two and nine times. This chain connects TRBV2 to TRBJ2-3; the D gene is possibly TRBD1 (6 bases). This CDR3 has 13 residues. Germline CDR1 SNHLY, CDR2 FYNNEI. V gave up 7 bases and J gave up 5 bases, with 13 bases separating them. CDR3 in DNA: TGTGCCAGCAACCACAGGGTGGAAGATACGCAGTATTTT. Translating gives CASNHRVEDTQYF.

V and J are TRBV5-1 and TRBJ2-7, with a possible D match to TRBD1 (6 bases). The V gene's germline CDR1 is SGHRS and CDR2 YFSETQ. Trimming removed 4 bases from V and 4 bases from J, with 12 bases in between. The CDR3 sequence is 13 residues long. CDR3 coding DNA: TGCGCCAGCAGCGGAATCGACAGGTACGAGCAGTACTTC. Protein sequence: CASSGIDRYEQYF.

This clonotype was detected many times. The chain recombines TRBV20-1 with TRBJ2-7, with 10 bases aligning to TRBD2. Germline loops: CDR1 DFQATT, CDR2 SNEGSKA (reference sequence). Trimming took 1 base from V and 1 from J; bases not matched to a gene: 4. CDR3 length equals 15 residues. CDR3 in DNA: TGCAGTGCTAGAGTACTACTAGCGGGGTCCTACGAGCAGTACTTC. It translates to CSARVLLAGSYEQYF.

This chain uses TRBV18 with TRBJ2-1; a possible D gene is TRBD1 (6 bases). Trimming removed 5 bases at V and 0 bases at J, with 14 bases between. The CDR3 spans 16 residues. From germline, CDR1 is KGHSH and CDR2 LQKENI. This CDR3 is CASSSTGPSSYNEQFF. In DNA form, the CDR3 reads TGTGCCAGCTCATCTACAGGGCCCAGCTCCTACAATGAGCAGTTCTTC. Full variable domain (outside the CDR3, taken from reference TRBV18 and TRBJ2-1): NAGVMQNPRHLVRRRGQEARLRCSPMKGHSHVYWYRQLPEEGLKFMVYLQKENIIDESGMPKERFSAEFPKEGPSILRIQQVVRGDSAAYFCASSSTGPSSYNEQFFGPGTRLTVL.

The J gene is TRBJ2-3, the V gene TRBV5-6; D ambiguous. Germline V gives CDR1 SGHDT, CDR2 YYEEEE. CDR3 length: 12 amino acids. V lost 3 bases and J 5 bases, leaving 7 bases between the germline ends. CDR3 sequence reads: CASSWSGDTQYF. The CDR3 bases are TGTGCCAGCAGCTGGAGTGGAGATACGCAGTATTTT.

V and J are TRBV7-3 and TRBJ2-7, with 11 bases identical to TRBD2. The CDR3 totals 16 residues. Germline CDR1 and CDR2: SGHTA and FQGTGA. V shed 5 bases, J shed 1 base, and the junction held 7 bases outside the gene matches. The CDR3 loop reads CASSKTGTSGSYEQYF. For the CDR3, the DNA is TGTGCCAGCAGCAAAACGGGGACTAGCGGTTCCTACGAGCAGTACTTC.

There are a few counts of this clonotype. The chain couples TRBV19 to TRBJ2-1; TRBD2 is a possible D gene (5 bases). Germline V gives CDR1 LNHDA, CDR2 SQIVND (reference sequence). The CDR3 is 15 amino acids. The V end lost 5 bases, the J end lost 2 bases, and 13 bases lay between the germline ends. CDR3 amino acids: CASSGLALPYNEQFF. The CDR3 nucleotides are TGTGCCAGTAGTGGCCTAGCTTTACCCTACAATGAGCAGTTCTTC.

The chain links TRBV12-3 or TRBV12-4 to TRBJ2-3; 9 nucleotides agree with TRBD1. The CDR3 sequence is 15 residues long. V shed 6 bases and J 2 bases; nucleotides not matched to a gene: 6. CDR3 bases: TGTGCCAGCAGCCCCAACAGGGGGCACACAGATACGCAGTATTTT. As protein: CASSPNRGHTDTQYF.

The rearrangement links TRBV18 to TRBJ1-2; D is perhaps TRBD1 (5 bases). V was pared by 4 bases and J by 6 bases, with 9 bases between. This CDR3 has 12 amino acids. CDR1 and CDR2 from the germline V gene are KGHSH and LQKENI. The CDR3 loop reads CASSQARDGYTF. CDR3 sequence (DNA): TGTGCCAGCTCACAGGCCAGGGATGGCTACACCTTC.

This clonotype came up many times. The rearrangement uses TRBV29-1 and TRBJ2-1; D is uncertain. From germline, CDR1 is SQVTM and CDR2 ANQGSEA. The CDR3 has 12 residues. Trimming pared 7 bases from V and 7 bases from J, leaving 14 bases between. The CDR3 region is CSAHWVGNEQFF. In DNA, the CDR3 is TGCAGCGCCCACTGGGTTGGGAATGAGCAGTTCTTC.